These T cell receptor beta chains were read from a single sample in a study of OX40 agonist ivuxolimab in advanced cancers. Repertoires were generated with immunoSEQ multiplex PCR, while TCRdb's copy carries only in-frame clones and drops some. The sample consists of tens of thousands of clones, 81% of them appearing once. Sample: CD4+ or CD8+ T cells sorted from blood, taken in a trial of the OX40 agonist ivuxolimab. These receptors were taken from an adult with an advanced solid tumor such as melanoma, head and neck, liver or kidney cancer. CDR3s include the opening cysteine and the closing phenylalanine or tryptophan. The order of the fields is J gene, clone size, V gene, D gene, CDR3 protein, CDR3 DNA. A D gene is named only where the DNA matches it firmly. Some rows mark clone size as missing; the rest say once, few, many or name a class of expanded clone.

TRBJ2-7 | - | TRBV19 | TRBD2 | CATSSGASYEQYF | TGTGCCACCTCTAGCGGGGCCTCCTACGAGCAGTACTTC
TRBJ2-7 | - | TRBV2 | TRBD2 | CASARLAGEYEQYF | TGTGCCAGCGCCCGACTAGCGGGAGAGTACGAGCAGTACTTC
TRBJ1-2 | once | TRBV11-2 | - | CASSPAGQWVYGYTF | TGTGCCAGCAGCCCAGCCGGGCAGTGGGTTTATGGCTACACCTTC
TRBJ2-2 | - | TRBV7-9 | - | CASRGQGNSGGELFF | TGTGCCAGCAGGGGCCAGGGTAATAGCGGCGGGGAGCTGTTTTTT
TRBJ1-5 | - | TRBV11-2 | - | CASSLEQGNQPQHF | TGTGCCAGCAGCTTAGAACAGGGAAATCAGCCCCAGCATTTT
TRBJ2-7 | - | TRBV6-6 | TRBD2 | CASSSSGMYEQYF | TGTGCCAGCAGTTCTAGCGGGATGTACGAGCAGTACTTC
TRBJ1-6 | few | TRBV7-2 | - | CASSSPFGDSPLHF | TGTGCCAGCAGCTCACCCTTCGGGGACTCACCCCTCCACTTT
TRBJ1-2 | once | TRBV6-5 | - | CASSPGIGRGYTF | TGTGCCAGCAGTCCGGGTATTGGGCGCGGCTACACCTTC
TRBJ2-1 | - | TRBV5-1 | TRBD2 | CASSSGTSAHNEQFF | TGCGCCAGCAGCTCCGGGACTAGCGCTCACAATGAGCAGTTCTTC
TRBJ2-7 | - | TRBV21-1 | - | CASSNRTSGRLEQYF | TGTGCCAGCAGCAACCGGACTAGCGGGAGGCTCGAGCAGTACTTC
TRBJ2-1 | - | TRBV10-3 | - | CAISERGRMGIDEQFF | TGTGCCATCAGTGAGAGGGGGAGGATGGGGATCGATGAGCAGTTCTTC
TRBJ2-4 | - | TRBV13 | - | CASSHGLAKNIQYF | TGTGCCAGCAGCCATGGATTAGCCAAAAACATTCAGTACTTC
TRBJ2-5 | - | TRBV11-1 | - | CASSLARAAGETQYF | TGTGCCAGCAGCTTAGCGCGGGCAGCAGGGGAGACCCAGTACTTC
TRBJ2-1 | - | TRBV27 | TRBD1 | CASSKYLQGADNEQFF | TGTGCCAGCAGTAAATATTTACAGGGGGCCGACAATGAGCAGTTCTTC
TRBJ2-7 | - | TRBV6-5 | TRBD1 | CASSHSDRGYEQYF | TGTGCCAGCAGTCATTCGGACAGGGGATACGAGCAGTACTTC
TRBJ2-7 | - | TRBV6-1 | TRBD2 | CASSEFVPNRLAGGPGAYEQYF | TGTGCCAGCAGTGAATTTGTCCCTAACAGACTAGCGGGGGGGCCGGGGGCCTACGAGCAGTACTTC
TRBJ2-3 | - | TRBV6-4 | - | CASSDEAGGTDTQYF | TGTGCCAGCAGTGACGAGGCAGGGGGCACAGATACGCAGTATTTT
TRBJ1-1 | - | TRBV4-1 | - | CASSQPDRRIYPNTEAFF | TGCGCCAGCAGCCAACCTGACAGGAGGATATACCCGAACACTGAAGCTTTCTTT
TRBJ1-2 | - | TRBV6-5 | TRBD1 | CASSPGQGLGGYTF | TGTGCCAGCAGCCCCGGACAGGGGTTGGGCGGCTACACCTTC
TRBJ2-5 | - | TRBV5-1 | TRBD1 | CASSPDRGGETQYF | TGCGCCAGCAGCCCCGACAGGGGTGGTGAGACCCAGTACTTC
TRBJ2-3 | once | TRBV9 | TRBD2 | CASSVGSSGGARDTQYF | TGTGCCAGCAGCGTAGGTTCTAGCGGGGGGGCCAGGGATACGCAGTATTTT
TRBJ2-1 | - | TRBV4-1 | - | CASSQEPGGHNEQFF | TGCGCCAGCAGCCAGGAACCCGGGGGACACAATGAGCAGTTCTTC
TRBJ2-3 | - | TRBV7-2 | - | CASSLREADTQYF | TGTGCCAGCAGCTTACGGGAAGCAGATACGCAGTATTTT
TRBJ2-1 | - | TRBV2 | TRBD2 | CASRKRTSGSRNEQFF | TGTGCCAGCAGGAAAAGGACTAGCGGGAGTCGAAATGAGCAGTTCTTC
TRBJ2-2 | - | TRBV5-1 | - | CASSLVGGGAGELFF | TGCGCCAGCAGCTTGGTTGGAGGAGGGGCCGGGGAGCTGTTTTTT